This TCR beta chain was documented in a study of T cells in tumors after PD-1 blockade. As for the study in general: Each patient got pembrolizumab 200 mg every 3 weeks or cemiplimab 350 mg every 2 weeks. Daily vismodegib 150 mg continued in a subset of anti-PD-1-treated patients.

Whole-study results and caveats: In squamous cell carcinoma, 45% to 65% of expanded exhausted clones were novel versus 29% of other expanded CD8+ clones. Clonal replacement, not reinvigoration, is suggested for expanded exhausted CD8+ clones after therapy.

V lost 8 bases, J lost 7 bases, and 17 bases lay in between. Germline V CDR1 and CDR2: ENHRY, SYGVKD. This CDR3 region has 13 residues. Turning to this clone: Its matching antigen is unknown.

Here immunoSEQ multiplex PCR was the method, and the copy in TCRdb shows in-frame clones only, minus some. The repertoire has around 13,000 clones, about 62% of them found once; the top ten carry 26%. This sequence originates from a human donor with cutaneous squamous cell carcinoma. The sequences come from tumor tissue, collected before anti-PD-1 treatment. V gene TRBV10-3 combines with J gene TRBJ1-2; possibly TRBD1 for D (6 bases). DNA for the CDR3: TGTGCCATCTCGGGGGCTTCTCAGGGTGGCTACACCTTC. Its translation is CAISGASQGGYTF.